These 9 T cell receptor beta chains came from one sample sequenced in a study of post-analysis software for immune sequencing data (dated by TCRdb to about 2015). The study at large found these results: Patients showed significantly higher frequencies than controls for five TRBV segments, among them TRBV5-6, TRBV5-1 and TRBV20-1.

For these receptors, no antigen is known. Library method: PCR. Sequencing used an Illumina HiSeq 2500. To reduce PCR and sequencing biases, unique molecular identifiers were built into the TCR beta cDNA libraries. TCRdb itself trimmed the public reads at Q25 with fastp, ran MiXCR and retained productive beta chains. CDR3 protein sequences are deduplicated, and each keeps its most common genes and DNA. The sample profile shows fewer than 850,000 distinct CDR3 sequences; 25% to 30% of them were found once. The ten largest clonotypes hold under 0.7% of the sample. The sample was blood. These receptors were taken from a girl aged 5-17 years with multiple sclerosis.

The chain is built from TRBV7-2 and TRBJ1-1, with 8 positions matching TRBD1. The CDR3 runs 14 residues. Germline CDR1 SGHTA, CDR2 FQGNSA. Unmatched junction bases numbered 3, after V lost 0 bases and J lost 6 bases. The CDR3 DNA follows: TGTGCCAGCAGCTTAGCGGACAGGGTCCCTGAAGCTTTCTTT. It encodes CASSLADRVPEAFF.

J is TRBJ2-1 and V is TRBV20-1; D uncertain. Germline V gene data show CDR1 as DFQATT and CDR2 as SNEGSKA (reference sequence). The CDR3 is made up of 16 amino acids. V was pared by 3 bases and J by 0 bases, with 15 bases between. The CDR3 region is CSARSTTPSSYNEQFF. CDR3 nucleotides: TGCAGTGCTAGGTCCACCACCCCTAGCTCCTACAATGAGCAGTTCTTC.

The gene calls are TRBV10-3 and TRBJ2-7; D is perhaps TRBD1 (6 bases). The CDR3 runs 17 residues. Germline V lookup: CDR1 ENHRY, CDR2 SYGVKD. Trimming left V 0 bases short and J 2 bases short, with 17 bases between. The CDR3 DNA reads as TGTGCCATCAGTGAGTCCGATGATCTGGGGGCGGCCTACGAGCAGTACTTC. This encodes CAISESDDLGAAYEQYF.

This clonotype turned up a few times. This CDR3 reads CASSPLGTGVYEQYF. CDR3 nucleotides: TGCGCCAGCAGCCCTCTCGGGACAGGGGTTTACGAGCAGTACTTC. The rearrangement links TRBV5-1 to TRBJ2-7; TRBD1 aligns across 10 bases. CDR3 size: 15 residues. CDR1 is SGHRS, CDR2 YFSETQ, per germline. Trimming took 4 bases from V and 4 from J; bases not matched to a gene: 8.

The chain uses TRBV4-2 and TRBJ1-4, with D perhaps TRBD1 (5 bases). Trimming took off 6 bases at V and 3 bases at J, with 14 bases between the two ends. This CDR3 is built from 15 residues. In germline, CDR1 is LGHNA, CDR2 YNFKEQ. As DNA, the CDR3 is TGTGCCAGCAGTGGCACGGGGGGGTCTAATGAAAAACTGTTTTTT. Translation: CASSGTGGSNEKLFF.

The chain has TRBV7-2 and TRBJ2-1; 8 nucleotides align to TRBD1. Trimming cost V 4 bases and J 7 bases; bases outside gene matches: 6. The CDR3 is 14 residues long. Germline CDR1 and CDR2: SGHTA and FQGNSA. The CDR3 nucleotides are TGTGCCAGCAGCTACCGGACAGGGCAGAATGAGCAGTTCTTC. Translating gives CASSYRTGQNEQFF.

This clonotype showed up just a few times. V gene TRBV5-1 combines with J gene TRBJ2-2, with D possibly matching TRBD1 (5 bases). CDR1 is SGHRS, CDR2 YFSETQ, per germline. The V end was cut by 1 base, the J end by 4 bases, with 11 bases between. The CDR3 loop spans 15 amino acids. CDR3 sequence: CASSLKGQGTGELFF. CDR3 bases: TGCGCCAGCAGCTTGAAGGGGCAGGGCACCGGGGAGCTGTTTTTT.

Only a few counts were recorded for this clonotype. This chain uses TRBV20-1 with TRBJ2-7, with D perhaps being TRBD1 or TRBD2 (5 bases each). Deletions cut 2 bases from V and 3 bases from J, with 8 bases between. Germline CDR1 reads DFQATT; CDR2 reads SNEGSKA (reference sequence). CDR3 size: 12 residues. CDR3 in DNA: TGCAGTGCTAGAAGGGGAGACTACGAGCAGTACTTC. Protein product: CSARRGDYEQYF.

This clonotype was seen a few times. The chain joins TRBV10-3 to TRBJ2-3; 9 bases align to TRBD2. The germline CDR1 and CDR2 sequences are ENHRY and SYGVKD. The CDR3 spans 15 residues. Losses at the gene ends were 4 bases for V and 4 bases for J; bases not matched to a gene: 6. The CDR3 DNA is TGTGCCATCAGTGCTTTTAGCGGGAGTGCAGATACGCAGTATTTT. Its translation: CAISAFSGSADTQYF.